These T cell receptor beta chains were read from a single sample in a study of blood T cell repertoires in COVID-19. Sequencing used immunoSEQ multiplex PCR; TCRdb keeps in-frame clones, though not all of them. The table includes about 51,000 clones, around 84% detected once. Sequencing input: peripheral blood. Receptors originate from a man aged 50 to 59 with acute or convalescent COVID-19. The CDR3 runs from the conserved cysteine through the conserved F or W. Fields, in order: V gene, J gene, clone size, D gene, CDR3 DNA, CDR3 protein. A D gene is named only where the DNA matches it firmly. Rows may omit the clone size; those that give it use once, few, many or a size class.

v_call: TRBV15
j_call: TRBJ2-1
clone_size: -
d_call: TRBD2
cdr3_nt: TGTGCCACCAGCAGAGACCCACGGGGACTACTAAGTCTGGGCGAGCAGTTCTTC
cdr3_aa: CATSRDPRGLLSLGEQFF

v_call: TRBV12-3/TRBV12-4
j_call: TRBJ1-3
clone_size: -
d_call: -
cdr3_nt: TGTGCCAGCAGTTCTGTCTGGCAAGCGACTTTT
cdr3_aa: CASSSVWQATF

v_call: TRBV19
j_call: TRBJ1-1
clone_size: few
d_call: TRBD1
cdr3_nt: TGTGCCAGTAGTATCCTAAGGACAGGGAGGACTGAAGCTTTCTTT
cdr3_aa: CASSILRTGRTEAFF

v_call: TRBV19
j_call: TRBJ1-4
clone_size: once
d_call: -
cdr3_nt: TGTGCCAGTAGTATAGCGGCGGGAGTAAATGAAAAACTGTTTTTT
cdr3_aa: CASSIAAGVNEKLFF

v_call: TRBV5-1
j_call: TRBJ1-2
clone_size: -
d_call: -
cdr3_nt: TGCGCCAGCAGCTGGGGAGGGGCTGGTGGCTACACCTTC
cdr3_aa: CASSWGGAGGYTF

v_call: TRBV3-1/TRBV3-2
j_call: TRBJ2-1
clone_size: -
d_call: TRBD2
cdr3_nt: TGTGCCAGCAGCCAACTGGGCGGGAGCGCCTCCTACAATGAGCAGTTCTTC
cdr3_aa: CASSQLGGSASYNEQFF

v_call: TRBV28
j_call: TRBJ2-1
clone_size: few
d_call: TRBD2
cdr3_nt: TGTGCCAGCAGACGGACTAGCGGGTCCTACAATGAGCAGTTCTTC
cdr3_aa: CASRRTSGSYNEQFF

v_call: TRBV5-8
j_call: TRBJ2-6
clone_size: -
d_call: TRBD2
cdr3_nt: TGTGCCAGCAGCTTACGGGAGGCTGGGGCCAACGTCCTGACTTTC
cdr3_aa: CASSLREAGANVLTF

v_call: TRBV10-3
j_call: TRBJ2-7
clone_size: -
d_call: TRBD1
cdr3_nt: TGTGCCATCAGCGGCTTGACAGGGTACGAGCAGTACTTC
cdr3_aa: CAISGLTGYEQYF

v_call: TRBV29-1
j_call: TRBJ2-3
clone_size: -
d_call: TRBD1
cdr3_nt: TGCAGCGTTGACAGGGGGCTAACAGATACGCAGTATTTT
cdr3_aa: CSVDRGLTDTQYF

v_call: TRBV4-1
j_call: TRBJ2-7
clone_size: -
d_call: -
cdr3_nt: TGCGCCAGCAGCCAAGTCGACAGAGACTACGAGCAGTACTTC
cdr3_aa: CASSQVDRDYEQYF

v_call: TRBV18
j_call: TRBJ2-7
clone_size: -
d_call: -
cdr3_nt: TGTGCCAGCTCACCACTCGGACGGGGGTTCGAGCAGTACTTC
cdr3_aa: CASSPLGRGFEQYF

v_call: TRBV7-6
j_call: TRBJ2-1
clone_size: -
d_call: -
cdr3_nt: TGTGCCAGCAGCCCCCTTGGGCGGGGGCCCTACATGGAGCAGTTCTTC
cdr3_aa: CASSPLGRGPYMEQFF

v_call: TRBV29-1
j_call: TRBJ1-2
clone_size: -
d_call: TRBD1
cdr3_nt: TGCAGCGTTGAGGACCCCGGGACAGGGAACTATGGCTACACCTTC
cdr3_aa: CSVEDPGTGNYGYTF

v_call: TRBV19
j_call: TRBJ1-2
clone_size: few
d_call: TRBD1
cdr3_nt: TGTGCCAGTAGTACGGGACAGGGGGCGGCTAACTATGGCTACACCTTC
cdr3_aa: CASSTGQGAANYGYTF